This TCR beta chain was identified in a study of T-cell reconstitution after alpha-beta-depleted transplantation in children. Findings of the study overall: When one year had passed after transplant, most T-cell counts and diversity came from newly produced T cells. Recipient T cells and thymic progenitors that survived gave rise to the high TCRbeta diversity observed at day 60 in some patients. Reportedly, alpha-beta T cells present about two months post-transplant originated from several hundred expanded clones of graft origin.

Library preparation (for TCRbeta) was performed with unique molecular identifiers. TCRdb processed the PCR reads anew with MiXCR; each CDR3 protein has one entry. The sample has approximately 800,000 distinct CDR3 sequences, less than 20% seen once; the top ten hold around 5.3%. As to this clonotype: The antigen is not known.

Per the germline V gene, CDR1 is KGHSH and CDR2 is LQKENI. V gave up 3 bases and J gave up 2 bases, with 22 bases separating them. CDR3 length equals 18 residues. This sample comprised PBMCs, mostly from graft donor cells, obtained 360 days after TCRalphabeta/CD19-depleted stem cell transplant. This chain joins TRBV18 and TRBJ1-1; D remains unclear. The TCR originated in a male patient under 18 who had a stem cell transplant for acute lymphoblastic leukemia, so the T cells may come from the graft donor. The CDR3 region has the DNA TGTGCCAGCTCACCCTTAACGGAACTTAACCTTGTTAACACTGAAGCTTTCTTT. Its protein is CASSPLTELNLVNTEAFF.